The source of this T cell receptor (beta chain) is a study of T cell responses to AZD1222 COVID-19 vaccine. Findings and caveats of the study: The sample set comprised mostly white British donors with more females, and clonal diversity was possibly underestimated. Within unmutated variant regions lay the reported targets of nearly half of spike-specific TCRs. Baseline serology detected seropositivity in only a handful of AZD1222 recipients.

On this clone: The antigen remains unidentified.

Profiled with immunoSEQ multiplex PCR; TCRdb holds only in-frame clones, not every one. The repertoire holds roughly 150,000 clones, with more than 85% as singletons. V dropped 0 bases and J dropped 4 bases, with 12 bases sitting between them. This CDR3 region has 15 residues. CDR1 is MNHEY and CDR2 is SMNVEV in the germline V gene (reference sequence). This clonotype was obtained from an adult in good health. This material consisted of peripheral blood, taken on day 0 of AZD1222 vaccination. The J gene is TRBJ2-5, the V gene TRBV27; D might be TRBD1 or TRBD2, each matching 5 bases. In nucleotides, the CDR3 is TGTGCCAGCAGTTTATCTGGGGGTTTCGGAGAGACCCAGTACTTC. Its protein is CASSLSGGFGETQYF.